Shown below are 28 T cell receptor beta chains from a single sample sequenced in a study of T-cell reconstitution after alpha-beta-depleted transplantation in children (dated by TCRdb to between 2015 and 2016). The library was made by PCR. TCRdb names Illumina HiSeq 2500 as the instrument used. Molecular barcoding was employed in the preparation of TCR libraries, with unique molecular identifiers being used to normalize TCRbeta repertoire quantification. The raw public reads went through TCRdb reprocessing: fastp at Q25, MiXCR clone calling, in-frame beta chains kept. Rows merge per CDR3 protein into single entries with the most common DNA and genes. The sample records 200,000 to 300,000 distinct CDR3 sequences, 9.5% to 15% of which are singletons. Around 2.8% of the sample is in the top ten clones. Source: PBMCs from the stem cell graft donor, taken from the stem cell graft. These receptors originate from a human donor who donated a stem cell graft to a child with acute lymphoblastic leukemia.

This clonotype showed up just a few times. This chain uses TRBV2 with TRBJ2-3; D possibly corresponds to TRBD2 (5 bases). Germline CDR1 reads SNHLY; CDR2 reads FYNNEI. The CDR3 contains 13 residues. V gave up 5 bases and J gave up 14 bases, with 20 bases separating them. CDR3: CASSTQRLFSVYF. The CDR3 coding sequence is TGTGCCAGCAGTACCCAAAGACTATTTTCAGTGTATTTT.

This clonotype was seen ten or more times. The CDR3 loop reads CSAAQGAKNIQYF. The CDR3 DNA follows: TGCAGCGCCGCACAGGGGGCCAAAAACATTCAGTACTTC. The chain joins TRBV29-1 to TRBJ2-4, with 7 bases matching TRBD1. Germline V gene lookup returns CDR1 SQVTM and CDR2 ANQGSEA. V lost 7 bases to trimming and J lost 1 base; unmatched junction nucleotides: 4. The length of the CDR3 is 13 residues. Complete variable domain (other parts from reference TRBV29-1 and TRBJ2-4): SAVISQKPSRDICQRGTSLTIQCQVDSQVTMMFWYRQQPGQSLTLIATANQGSEATYESGFVIDKFPISRPNLTFSTLTVSNMSPEDSSIYLCSAAQGAKNIQYFGAGTRLSVL.

In its sample, this clonotype was seen many times. The gene calls are TRBV29-1 and TRBJ2-7; a weak D match, TRBD1 (6 bases). V lost 7 bases, J lost 3 bases, and 13 bases lay in between. This CDR3 is 12 amino acids long. Germline values: CDR1 SQVTM, CDR2 ANQGSEA. The DNA of the CDR3 is TGCAGCGGTGGACAGACGGTCTACGAGCAGTACTTC. It codes for CSGGQTVYEQYF.

This clonotype was counted a few times. Its ends do not fully match the called genes, so a read error is possible. The CDR3 nucleotides are TGTGCCAGCAGCGTAGCTAGCGGGAGGGCGTCCACAGATACGCAGTATTTT. Amino acid sequence: CASSVASGRASTDTQYF. J is TRBJ2-3 and V is TRBV7-2; TRBD2 matches at 12 bases. Germline assignment: CDR1 SGHTA and CDR2 FQGNSA. The CDR3 totals 17 residues.

Comment on this clonotype: A read error may explain this, as a much larger clone is one base away. The rearrangement uses TRBV6-2 or TRBV6-3 and TRBJ2-1; D gene uncertain. Germline CDR1 reads MNHEY; CDR2 reads SVGEGT. This CDR3 has 15 amino acids. CDR3 coding DNA: TGTGCCAACAGTTACCTAGGGATGTCCTACAATGAGCAGTTCTTC. This sequence encodes CANSYLGMSYNEQFF.

At least ten counts were recorded for this clonotype. The chain carries TRBV2 and TRBJ2-1; TRBD2 agrees at 12 bases. There are 18 residues in the CDR3. V lost 2 bases, J lost 0 bases, and 5 bases stayed unmatched. Germline V gene lookup returns CDR1 SNHLY and CDR2 FYNNEI. CDR3 sequence reads: CASSEIGLAGFSYNEQFF. In DNA, the CDR3 is TGTGCCAGCAGTGAAATTGGACTAGCGGGGTTCTCCTACAATGAGCAGTTCTTC.

This clonotype was seen at least ten times. The chain couples TRBV20-1 to TRBJ2-1; D might be TRBD1 (7 bases). Germline CDR1 DFQATT, CDR2 SNEGSKA (reference sequence). V shed 6 bases and J shed 4 bases, with 10 bases lying between them. The CDR3 has 12 amino acids. DNA for the CDR3: TGCAGTGCCGCGGGACAGTACAATGAGCAGTTCTTC. Translating it yields CSAAGQYNEQFF.

J is TRBJ2-7 and V is TRBV27; D is possibly TRBD1 or TRBD2 (6 bases each). Germline assignment: CDR1 MNHEY and CDR2 SMNVEV (reference sequence). Between the trimmed V and J ends, which lost 4 bases and 7 bases, there was a span of 17 bases. This CDR3 has 14 amino acids. In nucleotides, the CDR3 is TGTGCCAGCAGTTCGTACCTCCGGGGGCAAGAGCAGTACTTC. Translation: CASSSYLRGQEQYF.

A note on this clonotype: This may come from a read error, since a much larger clone is one base off. The V gene is TRBV20-1, the J gene TRBJ2-7; possible D gene TRBD1, 6 bases. The CDR3 sequence is 17 residues long. CDR1 is DFQATT and CDR2 is SNEGSKA in the germline V gene (reference sequence). With 6 bases removed from V and 3 bases from J, the gap between germline ends came to 27 bases. The chain's CDR3 is CSASPQGSRLWSYEQYF. The CDR3 nucleotides are TGCAGTGCCTCCCCACAGGGCTCCCGTCTATGGAGCTACGAGCAGTACTTC.

V usage is TRBV20-1 and J usage is TRBJ2-1, with D perhaps assigned TRBD1 or TRBD2 (6 bases each). V was trimmed by 6 bases and J by 6 bases, leaving 27 bases between them. The CDR3 is made up of 17 amino acids. From germline, CDR1 is DFQATT and CDR2 SNEGSKA (reference sequence). CDR3 coding DNA: TGCAGTGCCCCCGCGAAAGGGGGGATTTTTAGGGGCAATGAGCAGTTCTTC. It yields the protein CSAPAKGGIFRGNEQFF.

This clonotype has only a few counts. The V and J genes are TRBV7-9 and TRBJ2-5; D perhaps matches TRBD1 (6 bases). Trimming pared 2 bases from V and 3 bases from J, leaving 13 bases between. The CDR3 is 15 amino acids. CDR1 and CDR2 from the germline V gene are SEHNR and FQNEAQ (reference sequence). DNA of the CDR3: TGTGCCAGCAGCTTAATTGACAGGACGAAAGAGACCCAGTACTTC. Translating it yields CASSLIDRTKETQYF.

In this sample, this clonotype turned up a few times. The genes are TRBV6-1 and TRBJ1-3, with D perhaps TRBD1 (6 bases). CDR3 size: 14 residues. With 11 bases removed from V and 4 bases from J, the gap between germline ends came to 18 bases. Germline V gives CDR1 MNHNS, CDR2 SASEGT. The CDR3 is CAGGSGGPGNTIYF. The DNA of the CDR3 is TGTGCCGGAGGATCGGGGGGGCCCGGAAACACCATATATTTT.

This clonotype was seen ten or more times. This chain joins TRBV3-1 and TRBJ1-1; D is perhaps TRBD1 (6 bases). Germline loops: CDR1 LGHDT, CDR2 YNNKEL (reference sequence). With 3 bases removed from V and 0 bases from J, the gap between germline ends came to 11 bases. CDR3 length: 15 amino acids. The CDR3 nucleotides are TGTGCCAGCAGCCACACAGGGCCCATGAACACTGAAGCTTTCTTT. Its protein is CASSHTGPMNTEAFF. The entire variable domain, with the rest obtained from reference TRBV3-1 and TRBJ1-1, is as follows: DTAVSQTPKYLVTQMGNDKSIKCEQNLGHDTMYWYKQDSKKFLKIMFSYNNKELIINETVPNRFSPKSPDKAHLNLHINSLELGDSAVYFCASSHTGPMNTEAFFGQGTRLTVV.

The table lists this clonotype with many counts. This rearrangement joins TRBV25-1 to TRBJ1-2; no clear D gene. Germline CDR1 reads MGHDK; CDR2 reads SYGVNS. V lost 3 bases to trimming and J lost 3 bases, with 11 bases between them. This CDR3 has 14 amino acids. The CDR3 spells CASSDWGGDYGYTF. DNA of the CDR3: TGTGCCAGCAGTGATTGGGGAGGCGACTATGGCTACACCTTC.

Worth noting for this clonotype: A much larger clone lies one base from this, so it may be a read error. The chain combines TRBV9 with TRBJ1-2, with D possibly TRBD1 on 5 matching bases. The CDR3 is 12 amino acids. Looked up from germline, CDR1 is SGDLS and CDR2 is YYNGEE. The CDR3 DNA is TGTGCCAGCAGTGGGACCGTGGATGGCTACCCCTTC. Its protein is CASSGTVDGYPF.

This clonotype was detected many times. The chain recombines TRBV12-3 or TRBV12-4 with TRBJ2-1; 7 nucleotides align to TRBD2. Germline trimming cut 3 bases from V and 2 bases from J; bases unmatched to any gene: 7. The CDR3 loop spans 16 amino acids. The CDR3 protein is CASSLGGRGAYNEQFF. The CDR3 bases are TGTGCCAGCAGTTTGGGGGGGAGAGGGGCCTACAATGAGCAGTTCTTC.

This rearrangement joins TRBV5-6 to TRBJ2-3, with 10 positions matching TRBD1. Germline CDR1 reads SGHDT; CDR2 reads YYEEEE. J gave up 6 bases and V 1 base, and 14 bases lay outside the gene matches. The CDR3 is made up of 18 amino acids. The CDR3 nucleotides read TGTGCCAGCAGCTTGTGGGACAGGGGAGCCCTGGGGGGCGATACGCAGTATTTT. Translated: CASSLWDRGALGGDTQYF.

This clonotype was recorded at least ten times. The rearrangement uses TRBV27 and TRBJ1-1, with a weak D call TRBD1 (6 bases). The CDR3 is made up of 14 amino acids. Per the germline V gene, CDR1 is MNHEY and CDR2 is SMNVEV (reference sequence). Trimming removed 9 bases at V and 4 bases at J, with 18 bases between. CDR3: CASRKTGSVTEAFF. The CDR3, as DNA: TGTGCCAGTCGTAAAACAGGGTCGGTCACTGAAGCTTTCTTT.

In the case of this clonotype: Being one base from a much bigger clone, this may be a read error. This chain joins TRBV10-3 and TRBJ2-7; D remains ambiguous. The CDR3 runs to 11 residues. Germline CDR1 ENHRY, CDR2 SYGVKD. CDR3 loop: CAISGAHELYF. CDR3 bases: TGTGCCATCAGTGGTGCCCACGAGCTGTACTTC.

The chain links TRBV25-1 to TRBJ1-1; 7 bases agree with TRBD1. The CDR3 totals 13 residues. With V trimmed by 6 bases and J by 7 bases, 8 bases remained unmatched. Looked up from germline, CDR1 is MGHDK and CDR2 is SYGVNS. As DNA, the CDR3 is TGTGCCAGCAGCCCCGTGGACAGGCGTGAAGCTTTCTTT. Protein product: CASSPVDRREAFF. The full variable domain, its missing parts supplied by reference TRBV25-1 and TRBJ1-1, is EADIYQTPRYLVIGTGKKITLECSQTMGHDKMYWYQQDPGMELHLIHYSYGVNSTEKGDLSSESTVSRIRTEHFPLTLESARPSHTSQYLCASSPVDRREAFFGQGTRLTVV.

Many counts were recorded for this clonotype. The chain links TRBV20-1 to TRBJ2-5; 9 bases match TRBD1. V was pared by 1 base and J by 7 bases, with 10 bases of the junction left unmatched. Germline CDR1 is DFQATT and CDR2 is SNEGSKA (reference sequence). The CDR3 is made up of 15 amino acids. CDR3 residues: CSARGTGDFARTQYF. The CDR3 region has the DNA TGCAGTGCTAGAGGGACAGGGGACTTTGCCCGGACCCAGTACTTC.

This clonotype was recorded at least ten times. V usage is TRBV2 and J usage is TRBJ1-6; tentative D call: TRBD1 (6 bases). This CDR3 comprises 18 residues. Per germline, CDR1 SNHLY and CDR2 FYNNEI. V dropped 2 bases and J dropped 4 bases, with 18 bases sitting between them. CDR3 loop: CASSEMSSYRGYNSPLHF. For the CDR3, the DNA is TGTGCCAGCAGTGAAATGTCCTCGTATAGGGGGTATAATTCACCCCTCCACTTT. The variable domain in full, with the rest retrieved from reference TRBV2 and TRBJ1-6, is EPEVTQTPSHQVTQMGQEVILRCVPISNHLYFYWYRQILGQKVEFLVSFYNNEISEKSEIFDDQFSVERPDGSNFTLKIRSTKLEDSAMYFCASSEMSSYRGYNSPLHFGNGTRLTVT.

Worth noting for this clonotype: A much more abundant neighbour one base away suggests this may be a read error. The chain links TRBV6-2 or TRBV6-3 to TRBJ1-5; D not resolved. V was cut by 5 bases and J by 1 base, with 15 bases left in between. Germline CDR1 MNHEY, CDR2 SVGEGT. This CDR3 comprises 16 residues. Written as DNA, the CDR3 is TGTGCCAGCAGTCAAACTGGACCGGGAAGCAATCAGCCCCAGCATTTT. Translating gives CASSQTGPGSNQPQHF.

A few counts support this clonotype. The V gene is TRBV9, the J gene TRBJ2-7, with 11 bases that match TRBD2. This CDR3 is 16 amino acids long. V lost 3 bases to trimming and J lost 0 bases; unmatched junction nucleotides: 5. The germline V gene encodes CDR1 SGDLS and CDR2 YYNGEE. Here the CDR3 reads CASSETGTSGSYEQYF. The CDR3 nucleotides read TGTGCCAGCAGCGAAACCGGGACTAGCGGCTCCTACGAGCAGTACTTC.

This clonotype has at least ten counts. The chain carries TRBV9 and TRBJ1-5; TRBD1 might be the D (5 bases). The V end lost 1 base, the J end lost 3 bases, and 8 bases lay between the germline ends. Germline V gene lookup returns CDR1 SGDLS and CDR2 YYNGEE. This CDR3 has 14 amino acids. The CDR3 protein is CASSVQGDNQPQHF. The CDR3 DNA is TGTGCCAGCAGCGTACAGGGAGACAATCAGCCCCAGCATTTT.

The chain links TRBV7-2 to TRBJ2-3, with 12 bases aligning to TRBD1. V shed 1 base and J 6 bases; nucleotides not matched to a gene: 5. Looked up from germline, CDR1 is SGHTA and CDR2 is FQGNSA. CDR3 length equals 16 residues. The CDR3 coding sequence is TGTGCCAGCAGCTTAGGCCGGGACAGGGGGCCCGATACGCAGTATTTT. It specifies CASSLGRDRGPDTQYF.

This sequence joins TRBV27 and TRBJ2-5, with 7 bases matching TRBD1. With 5 bases clipped from V and 7 bases from J, the junction kept 13 bases outside the gene matches. Germline values: CDR1 MNHEY, CDR2 SMNVEV (reference sequence). The CDR3 has 15 amino acids. The CDR3, as DNA: TGTGCCAGCAGTCCCCGGGACAGCCTACGGGGGACCCAGTACTTC. Its translation: CASSPRDSLRGTQYF.

This clonotype appeared many times. V usage is TRBV7-9 and J usage is TRBJ2-2, with D perhaps TRBD1 (5 bases). The CDR3 spans 16 residues. V was clipped by 0 bases and J by 6 bases, with 14 bases between them. The germline V gene has CDR1 SEHNR and CDR2 FQNEAQ (reference sequence). CDR3 amino acids: CASSLAGSRAAGELFF. The DNA of the CDR3 is TGTGCCAGCAGCTTAGCGGGATCCAGGGCGGCCGGGGAGCTGTTTTTT.